The present T cell receptor beta chain was sequenced within a study of T cell repertoires in cytomegalovirus infection. Each CDR3 protein is one row after TCRdb ran MiXCR on the reads. The profile shows approximately 150,000 distinct CDR3 sequences, under 20% of them singletons. This clonotype originated in a human donor in good health (CMV status not recorded). Some clones in this sample may be carry-over from other donors' samples. Sequenced material: CD8+ T cells from PBMCs.

CDR3 protein: CASSLDVETQYF. In DNA form, the CDR3 reads TGTGCCAGCAGCTTAGATGTGGAGACCCAGTACTTC. The genes are TRBV11-2 and TRBJ2-5; D ambiguous. V lost 0 bases, J lost 5 bases, and 4 bases lay in between. From germline, CDR1 is SGHAT and CDR2 FQNNGV. The length of the CDR3 is 12 residues.